This TCR beta chain comes out of a study of CD8 T cells in ankylosing spondylitis. Study results and caveats: Clones linked to disease, bearing a CD8+ phenotype, were relatively rare in peripheral blood. Earlier studies detected some motif variants in reactive arthritis synovial fluid and blood. For ankylosing spondylitis blood, a TCR beta motif of several highly homologous variants appeared characteristic. Reports say disease-linked clones showed up significantly more in matched ankylosing spondylitis synovial fluid.

CDR3 size: 13 residues. The V and J ends lost 5 bases and 1 base respectively, with 8 bases between them. The V gene's germline CDR1 is LNHDA and CDR2 SQIVND (reference sequence). The table lists this clonotype with a few counts. Its cognate antigen is unknown. In making TCR beta libraries, quantitative 5'-RACE with molecular barcodes was used. TCRdb independently ran MiXCR on the 5' RACE reads; one entry per CDR3 protein. The data show 350,000 or so distinct CDR3 sequences, around 7.6% seen once. This sequence originates from a male donor with ankylosing spondylitis. The source material was blood, either unsorted or a sorted T cell fraction (not recorded which). The V gene is TRBV19, the J gene TRBJ1-1; D not certain. DNA of the CDR3: TGTGCCAGTAGTCCGTACAGGAACACTGAAGCTTTCTTT. This translates into CASSPYRNTEAFF.